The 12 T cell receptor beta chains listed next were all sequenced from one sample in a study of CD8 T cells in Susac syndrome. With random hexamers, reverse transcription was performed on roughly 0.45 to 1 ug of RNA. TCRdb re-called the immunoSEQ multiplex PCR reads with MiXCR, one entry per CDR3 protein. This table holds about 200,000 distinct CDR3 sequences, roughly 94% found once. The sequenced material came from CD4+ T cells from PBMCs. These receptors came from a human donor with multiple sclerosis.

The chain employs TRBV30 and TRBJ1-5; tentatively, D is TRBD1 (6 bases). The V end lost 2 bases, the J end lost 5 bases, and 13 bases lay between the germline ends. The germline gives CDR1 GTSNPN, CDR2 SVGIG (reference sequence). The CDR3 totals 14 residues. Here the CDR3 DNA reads TGTGCCTGGAGTACCGGGACACACGATCAGCCCCAGCATTTT. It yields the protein CAWSTGTHDQPQHF.

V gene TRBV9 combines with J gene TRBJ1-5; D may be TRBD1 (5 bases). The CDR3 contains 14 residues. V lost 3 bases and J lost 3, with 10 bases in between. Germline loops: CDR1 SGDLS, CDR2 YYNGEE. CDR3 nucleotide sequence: TGTGCCAGCAGCGCCGGGGGAGACAATCAGCCCCAGCATTTT. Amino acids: CASSAGGDNQPQHF.

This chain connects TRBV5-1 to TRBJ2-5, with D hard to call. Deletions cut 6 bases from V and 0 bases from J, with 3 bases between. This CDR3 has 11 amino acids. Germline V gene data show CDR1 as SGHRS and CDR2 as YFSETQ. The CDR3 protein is CASKNQETQYF. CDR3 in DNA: TGCGCCAGCAAAAACCAAGAGACCCAGTACTTC.

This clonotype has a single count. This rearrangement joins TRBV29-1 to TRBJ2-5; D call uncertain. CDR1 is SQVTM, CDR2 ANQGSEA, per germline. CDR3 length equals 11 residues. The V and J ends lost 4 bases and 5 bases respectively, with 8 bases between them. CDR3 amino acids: CSVGGAETQYF. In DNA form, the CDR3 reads TGCAGCGTTGGTGGTGCGGAGACCCAGTACTTC.

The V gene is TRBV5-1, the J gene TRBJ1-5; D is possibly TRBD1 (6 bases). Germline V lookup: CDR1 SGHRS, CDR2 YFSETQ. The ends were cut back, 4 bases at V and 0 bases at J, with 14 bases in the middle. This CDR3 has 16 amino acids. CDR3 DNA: TGCGCCAGCAGCCCCTGGGGGCAAGATAGCAATCAGCCCCAGCATTTT. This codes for CASSPWGQDSNQPQHF.

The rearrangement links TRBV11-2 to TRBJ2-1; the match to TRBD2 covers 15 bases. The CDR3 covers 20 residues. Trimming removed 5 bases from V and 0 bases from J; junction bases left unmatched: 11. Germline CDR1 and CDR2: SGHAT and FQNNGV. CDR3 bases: TGTGCCAGCAGCCCTACTGGGGGACTAGCGGGGGGATACTCCTACAATGAGCAGTTCTTC. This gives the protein CASSPTGGLAGGYSYNEQFF.

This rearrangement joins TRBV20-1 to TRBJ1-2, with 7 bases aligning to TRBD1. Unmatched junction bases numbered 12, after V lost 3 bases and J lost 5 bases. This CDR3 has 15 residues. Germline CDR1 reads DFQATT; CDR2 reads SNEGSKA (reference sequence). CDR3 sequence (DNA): TGCAGTGCTAGCCGGCTGAACAGGGGACCGTATGGCTACACCTTC. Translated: CSASRLNRGPYGYTF.

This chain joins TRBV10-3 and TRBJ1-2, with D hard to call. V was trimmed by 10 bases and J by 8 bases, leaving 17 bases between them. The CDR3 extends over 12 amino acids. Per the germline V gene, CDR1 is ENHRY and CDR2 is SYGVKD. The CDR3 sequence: CATSSGSGGYTF. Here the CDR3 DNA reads TGTGCCACCTCCTCGGGCAGCGGGGGCTACACCTTC.

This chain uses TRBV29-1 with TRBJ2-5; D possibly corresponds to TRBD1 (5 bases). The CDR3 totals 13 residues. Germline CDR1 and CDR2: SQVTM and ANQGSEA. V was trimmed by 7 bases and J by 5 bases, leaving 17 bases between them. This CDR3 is CSEFQGSKETQYF. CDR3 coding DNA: TGCAGCGAGTTCCAGGGTTCCAAGGAGACCCAGTACTTC.

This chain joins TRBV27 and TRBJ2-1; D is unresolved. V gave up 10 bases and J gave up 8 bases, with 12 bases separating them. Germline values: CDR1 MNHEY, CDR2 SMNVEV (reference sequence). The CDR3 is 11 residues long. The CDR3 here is CATSKHYEQFF. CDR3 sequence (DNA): TGTGCCACCTCCAAACATTATGAGCAGTTCTTC.

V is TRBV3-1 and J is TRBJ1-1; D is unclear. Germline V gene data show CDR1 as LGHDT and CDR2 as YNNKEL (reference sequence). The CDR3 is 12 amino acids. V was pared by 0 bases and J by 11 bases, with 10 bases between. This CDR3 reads CASSQDLSKAFF. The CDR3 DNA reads TGTGCCAGCAGCCAAGATCTTTCGAAGGCTTTCTTT.

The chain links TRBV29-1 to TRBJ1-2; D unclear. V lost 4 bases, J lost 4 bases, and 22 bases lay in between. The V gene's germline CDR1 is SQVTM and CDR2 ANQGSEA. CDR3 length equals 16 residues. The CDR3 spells CSVGRTSDQWSYGYTF. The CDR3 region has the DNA TGCAGCGTTGGCCGGACTTCAGATCAATGGAGCTATGGCTACACCTTC.